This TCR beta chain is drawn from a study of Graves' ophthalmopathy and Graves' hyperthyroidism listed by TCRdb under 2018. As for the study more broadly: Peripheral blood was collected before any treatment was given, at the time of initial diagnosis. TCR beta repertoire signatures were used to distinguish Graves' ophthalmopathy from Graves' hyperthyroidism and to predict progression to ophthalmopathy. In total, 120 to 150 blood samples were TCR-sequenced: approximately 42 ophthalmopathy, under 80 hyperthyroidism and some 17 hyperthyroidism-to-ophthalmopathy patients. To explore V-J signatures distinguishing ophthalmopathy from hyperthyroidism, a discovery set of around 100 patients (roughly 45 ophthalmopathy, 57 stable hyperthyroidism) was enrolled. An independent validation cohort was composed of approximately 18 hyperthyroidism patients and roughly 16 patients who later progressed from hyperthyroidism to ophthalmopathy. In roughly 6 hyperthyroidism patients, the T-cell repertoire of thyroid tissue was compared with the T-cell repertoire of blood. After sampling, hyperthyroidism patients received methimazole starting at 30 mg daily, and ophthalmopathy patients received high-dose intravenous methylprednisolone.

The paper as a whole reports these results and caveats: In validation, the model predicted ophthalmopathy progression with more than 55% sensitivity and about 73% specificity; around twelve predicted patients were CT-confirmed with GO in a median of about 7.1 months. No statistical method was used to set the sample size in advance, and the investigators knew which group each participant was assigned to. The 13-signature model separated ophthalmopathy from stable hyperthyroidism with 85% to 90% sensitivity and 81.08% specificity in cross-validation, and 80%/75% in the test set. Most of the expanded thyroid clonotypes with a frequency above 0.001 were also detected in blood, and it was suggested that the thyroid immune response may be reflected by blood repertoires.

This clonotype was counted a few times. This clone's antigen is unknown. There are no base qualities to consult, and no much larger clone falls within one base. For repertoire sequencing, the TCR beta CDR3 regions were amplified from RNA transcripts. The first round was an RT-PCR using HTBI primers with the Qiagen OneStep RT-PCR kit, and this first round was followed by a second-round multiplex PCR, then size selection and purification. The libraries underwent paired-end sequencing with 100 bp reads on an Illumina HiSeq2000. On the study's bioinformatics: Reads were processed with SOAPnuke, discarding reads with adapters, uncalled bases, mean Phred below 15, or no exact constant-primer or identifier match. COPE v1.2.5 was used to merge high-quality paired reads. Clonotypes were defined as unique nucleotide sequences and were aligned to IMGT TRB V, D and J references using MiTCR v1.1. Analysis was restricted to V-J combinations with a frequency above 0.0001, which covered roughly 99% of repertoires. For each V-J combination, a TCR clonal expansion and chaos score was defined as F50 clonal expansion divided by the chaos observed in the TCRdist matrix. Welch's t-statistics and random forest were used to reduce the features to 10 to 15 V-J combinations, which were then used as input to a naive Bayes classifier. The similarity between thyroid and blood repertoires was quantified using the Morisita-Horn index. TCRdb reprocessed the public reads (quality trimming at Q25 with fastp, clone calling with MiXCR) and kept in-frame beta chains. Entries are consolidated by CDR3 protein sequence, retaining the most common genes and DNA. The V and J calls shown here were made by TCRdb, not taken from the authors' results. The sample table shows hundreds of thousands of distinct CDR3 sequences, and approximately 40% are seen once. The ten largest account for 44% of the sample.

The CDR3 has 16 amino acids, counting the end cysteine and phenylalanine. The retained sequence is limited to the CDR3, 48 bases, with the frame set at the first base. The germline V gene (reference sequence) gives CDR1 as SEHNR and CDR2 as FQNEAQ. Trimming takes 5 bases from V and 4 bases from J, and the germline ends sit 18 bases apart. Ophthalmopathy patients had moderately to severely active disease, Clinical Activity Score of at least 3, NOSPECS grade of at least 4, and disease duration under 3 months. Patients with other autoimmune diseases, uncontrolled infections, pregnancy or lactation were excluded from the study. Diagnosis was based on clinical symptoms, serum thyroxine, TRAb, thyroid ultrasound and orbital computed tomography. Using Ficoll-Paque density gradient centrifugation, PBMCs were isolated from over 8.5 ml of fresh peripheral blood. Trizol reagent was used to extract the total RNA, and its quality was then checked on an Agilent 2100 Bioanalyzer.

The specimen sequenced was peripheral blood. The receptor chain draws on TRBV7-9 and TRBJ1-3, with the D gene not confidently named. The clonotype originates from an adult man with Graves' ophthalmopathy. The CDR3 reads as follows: CASSPSGGLRGNTIYF. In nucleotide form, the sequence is TGTGCCAGCAGCCCATCAGGAGGCTTACGGGGAAACACCATATATTTT.